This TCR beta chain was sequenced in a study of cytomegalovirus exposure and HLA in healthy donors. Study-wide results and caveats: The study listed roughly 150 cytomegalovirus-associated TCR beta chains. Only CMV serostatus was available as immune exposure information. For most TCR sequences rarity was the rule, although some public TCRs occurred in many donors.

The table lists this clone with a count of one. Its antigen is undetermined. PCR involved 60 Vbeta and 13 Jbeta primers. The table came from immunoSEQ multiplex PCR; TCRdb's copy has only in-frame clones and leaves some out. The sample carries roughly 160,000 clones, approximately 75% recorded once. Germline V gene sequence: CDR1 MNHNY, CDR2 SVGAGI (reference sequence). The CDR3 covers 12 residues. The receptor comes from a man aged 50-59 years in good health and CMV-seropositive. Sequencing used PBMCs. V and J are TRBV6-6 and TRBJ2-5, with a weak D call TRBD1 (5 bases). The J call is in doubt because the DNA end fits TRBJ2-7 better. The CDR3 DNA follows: TGTGCCAGCAGTAAGACAGTCTACGAGCAGTACTTC. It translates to CASSKTVYEQYF.